A selection of T cell receptor beta chains follows, all from one sample in a study of cytomegalovirus exposure and HLA in healthy donors. Repertoires were generated with immunoSEQ multiplex PCR, while TCRdb's copy carries only in-frame clones and drops some. The repertoire holds under 45,000 clones, about 72% seen once, with roughly 1.5% in the top ten. The sample taken for sequencing was PBMCs. All receptors come from a man younger than 45 in good health and CMV-seronegative. Each CDR3 is given with its conserved first and last residue. A D gene is named only where the DNA matches it firmly. The listing skips clone size in some rows; elsewhere it reads once, few, many or a size class.

clone_size,v_call,j_call,d_call,cdr3_nt,cdr3_aa
-,TRBV10-1,TRBJ2-2,-,TGCGCCAGCGGCTCGAACACCGGGGAGCTGTTTTTT,CASGSNTGELFF
-,TRBV29-1,TRBJ2-7,TRBD1,TGCAGCGTTCTCCAGGGGGCCTCCTACGAGCAGTACTTC,CSVLQGASYEQYF
-,TRBV10-1,TRBJ2-7,-,TGCGCCAGCAGTGAGTCCGGGAGACGCGCCTACGAGCAGTACTTC,CASSESGRRAYEQYF
-,TRBV6-5,TRBJ1-2,TRBD1,TGTGCCAGCCGACAGGGCTCGTCGGGCTACACCTTC,CASRQGSSGYTF
-,TRBV2,TRBJ2-2,TRBD2,TGTGCCAGCAGAGATAGCGGGAGGGCCATAGGCGGGGAGCTGTTTTTT,CASRDSGRAIGGELFF
-,TRBV11-2,TRBJ1-1,-,TGTGCCAGCAGCTTCGACCGGGACAAACCTGAAGCTTTCTTT,CASSFDRDKPEAFF
-,TRBV13,TRBJ1-5,-,TGTGCCAGCAGCTTAGGGGGGCGGAATCAGCCCCAGCATTTT,CASSLGGRNQPQHF
-,TRBV6-5,TRBJ1-1,TRBD1,TGTGCCAGCATCAGACAGGGGGGGACTGAAGCTTTCTTT,CASIRQGGTEAFF
-,TRBV29-1,TRBJ2-5,TRBD1,TGCAGCGTTGAGTCCCCGGACAGGGGGCGGGAGACCCAGTACTTC,CSVESPDRGRETQYF
once,TRBV4-3,TRBJ2-3,TRBD1,TGCGCCAGCAGCCAAGGGGCGGGCCTCCACAGGGGAGATACGCAGTATTTT,CASSQGAGLHRGDTQYF
-,TRBV5-1,TRBJ2-7,TRBD1,TGCGCCAGCAGCCCATCGACAGGGAACTATGAGCAGTACTTC,CASSPSTGNYEQYF
-,TRBV28,TRBJ1-2,-,TGTGCCAGCAGTTCCATAAGACAGTCCTATGGCTACACCTTC,CASSSIRQSYGYTF
-,TRBV7-2,TRBJ2-5,-,TGTGCCAGCAGCTTTGGCCCGGGAGAGACCCAGTACTTC,CASSFGPGETQYF
-,TRBV7-2,TRBJ2-1,TRBD2,TGTGCCAGCAGCTTATGGGGAGCGGGAGGTTCAAATGAGCAGTTCTTC,CASSLWGAGGSNEQFF
few,TRBV5-4,TRBJ2-2,TRBD2,TGTGCCAGCAGCTTGGGGCTTCTAGCGGGAGGCACCGGGGAGCTGTTTTTT,CASSLGLLAGGTGELFF
-,TRBV7-9,TRBJ2-3,TRBD2,TGTGCCAGCAGCTTAGAGCTAGCGGGCACAGATACGCAGTATTTT,CASSLELAGTDTQYF
-,TRBV27,TRBJ1-5,-,TGTGCCAGCCGTTCCCTAGGGGCTGGGAATCAGCCCCAGCATTTT,CASRSLGAGNQPQHF
-,TRBV7-2,TRBJ2-1,TRBD2,TGTGCCAGCAGTCGAGGACTAGCGGGAGGGGGTGAGTATGAGCAGTTCTTC,CASSRGLAGGGEYEQFF
once,TRBV7-3,TRBJ2-3,TRBD2,TGTGCCAGCAGCACACGCGGAAAGACTAGCGGGAGGGTGGATACGCAGTATTTT,CASSTRGKTSGRVDTQYF
-,TRBV28,TRBJ1-5,-,TGTGCCAGCAGTCCACACAGGGGCAATCAGCCCCAGCATTTT,CASSPHRGNQPQHF
-,TRBV5-5,TRBJ2-1,-,TGTGCCAGCAGCTCAAGACGGGGGAGGAGCTCCTACAATGAGCAGTTCTTC,CASSSRRGRSSYNEQFF
-,TRBV27,TRBJ2-3,-,TGTGCCAGCAGTTTCTACGATACGCAGTATTTT,CASSFYDTQYF
-,TRBV4-1,TRBJ1-2,-,TGCGCCAGCAGCCAAGATGGGGGAGGGGTTTCTAACTATGGCTACACCTTC,CASSQDGGGVSNYGYTF
-,TRBV2,TRBJ1-5,-,TGTGCCAGCAGTAGCGACAGTCAAGATCAGCCCCAGCATTTT,CASSSDSQDQPQHF
-,TRBV30,TRBJ1-6,TRBD1,TGTGCCTGGAGTGTACGCGGGACAGGGATATTTTCGTATAATTCACCCCTCCACTTT,CAWSVRGTGIFSYNSPLHF
-,TRBV30,TRBJ2-7,-,TGTGCCTGGAGTGAGGGGGTGGGGTCCTACGAGCAGTACTTC,CAWSEGVGSYEQYF
once,TRBV4-2,TRBJ2-1,-,TGTGCCAGCAGCCCTACTAAAAATGAGCAGTTCTTC,CASSPTKNEQFF
-,TRBV28,TRBJ2-3,TRBD1,TGTGCCAGCGGGACAGGGGGATACACAGATACGCAGTATTTT,CASGTGGYTDTQYF
few,TRBV19,TRBJ2-5,-,TGTGCCAGTAGTATTCACCTAGCGACCCAAGAGACCCAGTACTTC,CASSIHLATQETQYF
-,TRBV11-2,TRBJ2-1,-,TGTGCCAGCAGCCCCCCTTTTACAGGAATCAATGAGCAGTTCTTC,CASSPPFTGINEQFF
-,TRBV4-2,TRBJ2-3,-,TGTGCCAGCAGCCAAGAGTCAAGACCGCCGGGTGGCACAGATACGCAGTATTTT,CASSQESRPPGGTDTQYF
-,TRBV7-2,TRBJ1-2,TRBD1,TGTGCCAGCAGTTCGCCAGACAGGGGAAACTATGGCTACACCTTC,CASSSPDRGNYGYTF
-,TRBV7-2,TRBJ1-6,TRBD1,TGTGCCAGCAGCTTAGCGGGGTTAACGGACAGGAGATTGAATTCACCCCTCCACTTT,CASSLAGLTDRRLNSPLHF
few,TRBV28,TRBJ1-2,-,TGTGCCAGCAGTGGAGTGAGGGCTAACTATGGCTACACCTTC,CASSGVRANYGYTF
-,TRBV10-3,TRBJ2-1,-,TGTGCCATCAGCTTTTCGGACATATACAATGAGCAGTTCTTC,CAISFSDIYNEQFF
-,TRBV6-5,TRBJ2-1,-,TGTGCCAGCAGCCTACCCGGGGGTGAGCAGTTCTTC,CASSLPGGEQFF
-,TRBV5-1,TRBJ2-7,-,TGCGCCAGCAGCACTAATGCGGCCTACGAGCAGTACTTC,CASSTNAAYEQYF
once,TRBV7-9,TRBJ2-7,TRBD1,TGTGCCAGCAGCTTAGGTTCAGGGGGCTACGAGCAGTACTTC,CASSLGSGGYEQYF
-,TRBV10-3,TRBJ2-6,TRBD2,TGTGCCATCAGCCCCGGACTAGCGGAGGGTTCTGGGGCCAACGTCCTGACTTTC,CAISPGLAEGSGANVLTF
-,TRBV5-4,TRBJ2-1,-,TGTGCCAGCAGCTTGTCCCCAGCGGGCTCCTACAATGAGCAGTTCTTC,CASSLSPAGSYNEQFF
-,TRBV30,TRBJ2-7,TRBD1,TGTGCCTGGAACCACCGGGACAGGGGCTCCTACGAGCAGTACTTC,CAWNHRDRGSYEQYF
few,TRBV19,TRBJ2-1,-,TGTGCCAGCGGACGGGATATCTACAATGAGCAGTTCTTC,CASGRDIYNEQFF
-,TRBV19,TRBJ2-1,TRBD2,TGTGCCAGTAGTTCGGTAGCGGGAGGTAGGAATGAGCAGTTCTTC,CASSSVAGGRNEQFF
once,TRBV7-8,TRBJ1-1,-,TGTGCCAGCAGCTTAGCGGGGGCAGGGAAAACTGAAGCTTTCTTT,CASSLAGAGKTEAFF
-,TRBV7-2,TRBJ2-7,TRBD2,TGTGCCAGCAGCCCAATAGCGGGTACCTACGAGCAGTACTTC,CASSPIAGTYEQYF
-,TRBV4-3,TRBJ2-7,-,TGCGCCAGCAGCCATCCTAAACCAGGCTCCCTGGCCTACGAGCAGTACTTC,CASSHPKPGSLAYEQYF
-,TRBV11-2,TRBJ2-7,-,TGTGCCAGCAGCTGGGGCCGGGGGTCACCTGCCTACGAGCAGTACTTC,CASSWGRGSPAYEQYF
few,TRBV9,TRBJ2-5,TRBD2,TGTGCCAGCAGCCCGCAAGCGGGAGGGAAAGAGACCCAGTACTTC,CASSPQAGGKETQYF
-,TRBV10-1,TRBJ2-2,TRBD2,TGCGCCAGCAGTGCGGGACTAGCGGATGGAATAGGGGAGCTGTTTTTT,CASSAGLADGIGELFF
-,TRBV7-7,TRBJ2-2,TRBD1,TGTGCCAGCAGACCGGGGACAGGGGAAACCGGGGAGCTGTTTTTT,CASRPGTGETGELFF